What follows describes a single T cell receptor (beta chain). Only in-frame clones appear in the TCRdb table, and some are missing; sequencing was by immunoSEQ multiplex PCR. The sample holds tens of thousands of clones, 70% to 85% seen once. In germline, CDR1 is SGHRS, CDR2 YFSETQ. CDR3 length: 15 residues. With 0 bases removed from V and 4 bases from J, the gap between germline ends came to 12 bases. The data were obtained in a study of control samples from healthy donors and cancer patients. V is TRBV5-1 and J is TRBJ2-3, with no clear D. The material sequenced was PBMCs. This receptor was identified in a man aged 65 to 85 with lung cancer. CDR3 nucleotide sequence: TGCGCCAGCAGCTTGGACATCCCAACGGCAGATACGCAGTATTTT. Translated, it gives CASSLDIPTADTQYF. Complete variable domain (other parts from reference TRBV5-1 and TRBJ2-3): KAGVTQTPRYLIKTRGQQVTLSCSPISGHRSVSWYQQTPGQGLQFLFEYFSETQRNKGNFPGRFSGRQFSNSRSEMNVSTLELGDSALYLCASSLDIPTADTQYFGPGTRLTVL.